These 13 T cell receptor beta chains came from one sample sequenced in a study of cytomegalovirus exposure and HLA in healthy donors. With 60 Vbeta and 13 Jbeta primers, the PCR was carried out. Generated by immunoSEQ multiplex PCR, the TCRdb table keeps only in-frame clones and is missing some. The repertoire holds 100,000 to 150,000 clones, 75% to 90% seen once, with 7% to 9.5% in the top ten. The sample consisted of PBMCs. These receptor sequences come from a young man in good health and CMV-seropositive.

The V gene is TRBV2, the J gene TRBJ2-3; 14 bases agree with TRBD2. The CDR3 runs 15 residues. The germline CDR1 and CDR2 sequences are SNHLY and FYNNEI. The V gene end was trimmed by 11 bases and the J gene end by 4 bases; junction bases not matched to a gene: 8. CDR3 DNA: TGTGCCGGGACTAGCGGGGGTCGAGAGGCAGATACGCAGTATTTT. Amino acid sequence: CAGTSGGREADTQYF. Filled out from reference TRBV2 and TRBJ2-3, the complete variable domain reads EPEVTQTPSHQVTQMGQEVILRCVPISNHLYFYWYRQILGQKVEFLVSFYNNEISEKSEIFDDQFSVERPDGSNFTLKIRSTKLEDSAMYFCAGTSGGREADTQYFGPGTRLTVL.

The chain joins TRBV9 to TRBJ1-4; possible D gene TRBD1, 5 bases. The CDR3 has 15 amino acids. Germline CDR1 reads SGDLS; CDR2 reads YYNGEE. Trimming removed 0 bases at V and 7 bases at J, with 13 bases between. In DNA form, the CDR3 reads TGTGCCAGCAGCGTAGCTTCAGGGTCAGCTGAAAAACTGTTTTTT. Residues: CASSVASGSAEKLFF.

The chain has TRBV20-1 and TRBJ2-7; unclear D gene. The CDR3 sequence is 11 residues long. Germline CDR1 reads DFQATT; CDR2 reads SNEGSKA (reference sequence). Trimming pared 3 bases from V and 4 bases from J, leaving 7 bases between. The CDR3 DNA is TGCAGTGCTAGTAATCAGTACGAGCAGTACTTC. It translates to CSASNQYEQYF.

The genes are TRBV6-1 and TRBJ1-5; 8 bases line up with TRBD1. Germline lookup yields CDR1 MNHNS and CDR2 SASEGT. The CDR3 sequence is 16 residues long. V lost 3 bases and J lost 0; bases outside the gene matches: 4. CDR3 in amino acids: CASSEYRGISNQPQHF. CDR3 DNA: TGTGCCAGCAGTGAGTACAGGGGGATTAGCAATCAGCCCCAGCATTTT.

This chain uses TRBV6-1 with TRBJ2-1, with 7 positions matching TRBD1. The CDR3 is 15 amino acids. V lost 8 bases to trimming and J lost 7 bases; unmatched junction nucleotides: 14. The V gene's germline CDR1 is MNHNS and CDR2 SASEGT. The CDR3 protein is CASVRDTGVINEQFF. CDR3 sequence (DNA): TGTGCCAGCGTCCGCGATACAGGGGTAATAAATGAGCAGTTCTTC.

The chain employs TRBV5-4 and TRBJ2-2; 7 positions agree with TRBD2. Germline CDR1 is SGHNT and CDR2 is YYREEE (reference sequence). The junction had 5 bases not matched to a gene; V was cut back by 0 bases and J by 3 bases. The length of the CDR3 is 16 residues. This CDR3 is CASSLAVGRDTGELFF. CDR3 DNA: TGTGCCAGCAGCTTGGCCGTAGGGAGGGACACCGGGGAGCTGTTTTTT. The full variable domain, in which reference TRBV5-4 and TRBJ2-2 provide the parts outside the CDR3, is ETGVTQSPTHLIKTRGQQVTLRCSSQSGHNTVSWYQQALGQGPQFIFQYYREEENGRGNFPPRFSGLQFPNYSSELNVNALELDDSALYLCASSLAVGRDTGELFFGEGSRLTVL.

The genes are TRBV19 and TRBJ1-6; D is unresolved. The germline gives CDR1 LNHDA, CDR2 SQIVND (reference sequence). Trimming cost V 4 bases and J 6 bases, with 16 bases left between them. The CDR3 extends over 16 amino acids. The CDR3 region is CASSTYPGDPNSPLHF. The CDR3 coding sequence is TGTGCCAGTAGTACATATCCGGGAGACCCTAATTCACCCCTCCACTTT.

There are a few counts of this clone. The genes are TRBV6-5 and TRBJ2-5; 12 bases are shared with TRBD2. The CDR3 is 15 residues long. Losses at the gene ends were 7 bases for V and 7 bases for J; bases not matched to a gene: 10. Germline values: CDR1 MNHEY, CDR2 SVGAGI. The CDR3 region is CASTTSGGGSGTQYF. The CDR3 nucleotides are TGTGCCAGCACGACTAGCGGGGGCGGTAGTGGGACCCAGTACTTC.

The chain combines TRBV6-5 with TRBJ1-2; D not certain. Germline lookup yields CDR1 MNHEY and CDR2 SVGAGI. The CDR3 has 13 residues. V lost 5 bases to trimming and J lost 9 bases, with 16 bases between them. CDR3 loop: CASSEVGRSSYTF. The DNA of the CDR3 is TGTGCCAGCAGTGAGGTCGGTAGGTCTAGCTACACCTTC.

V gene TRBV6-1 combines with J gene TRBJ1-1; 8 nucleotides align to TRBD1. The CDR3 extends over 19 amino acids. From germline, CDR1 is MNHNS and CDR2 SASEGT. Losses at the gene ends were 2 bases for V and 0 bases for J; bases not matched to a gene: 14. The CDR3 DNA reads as TGTGCCAGCAGTGAACCGCCCGAGGACAGGGCCTACATGAACACTGAAGCTTTCTTT. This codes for CASSEPPEDRAYMNTEAFF.

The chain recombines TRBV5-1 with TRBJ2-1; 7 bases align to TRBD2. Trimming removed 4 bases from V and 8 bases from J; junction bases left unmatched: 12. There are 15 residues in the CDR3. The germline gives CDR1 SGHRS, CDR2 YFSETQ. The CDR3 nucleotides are TGCGCCAGCAGCGAGCGGGGTAATCGGCTCGATGAGCAGTTCTTC. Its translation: CASSERGNRLDEQFF.

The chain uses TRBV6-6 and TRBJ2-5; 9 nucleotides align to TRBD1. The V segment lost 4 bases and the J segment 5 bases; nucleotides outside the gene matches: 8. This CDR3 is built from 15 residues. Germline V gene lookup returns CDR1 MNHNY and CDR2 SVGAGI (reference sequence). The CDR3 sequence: CASSSDTGTGETQYF. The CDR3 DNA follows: TGTGCCAGCAGTTCCGATACCGGGACAGGGGAGACCCAGTACTTC.

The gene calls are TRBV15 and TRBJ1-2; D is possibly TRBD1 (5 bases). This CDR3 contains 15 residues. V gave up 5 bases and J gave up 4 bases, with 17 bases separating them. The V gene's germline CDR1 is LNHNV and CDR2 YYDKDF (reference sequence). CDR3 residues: CATSPRGVGPYGYTF. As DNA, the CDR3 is TGTGCCACCAGCCCACGGGGGGTGGGTCCCTATGGCTACACCTTC.